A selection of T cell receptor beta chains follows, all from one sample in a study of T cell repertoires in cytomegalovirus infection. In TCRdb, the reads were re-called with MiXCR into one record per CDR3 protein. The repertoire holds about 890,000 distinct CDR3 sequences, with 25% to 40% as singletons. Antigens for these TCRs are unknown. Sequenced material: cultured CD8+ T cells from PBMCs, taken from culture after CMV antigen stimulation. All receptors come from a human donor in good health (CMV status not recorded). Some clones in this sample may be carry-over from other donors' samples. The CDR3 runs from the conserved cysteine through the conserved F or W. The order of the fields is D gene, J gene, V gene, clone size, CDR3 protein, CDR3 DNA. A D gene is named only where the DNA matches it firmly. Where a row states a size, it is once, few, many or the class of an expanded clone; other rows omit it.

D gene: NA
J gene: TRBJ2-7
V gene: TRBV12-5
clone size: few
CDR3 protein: CASGFSTELNSYEQYF
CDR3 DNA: TGTGCTAGTGGTTTTTCCACAGAGCTAAACTCCTACGAGCAGTACTTC

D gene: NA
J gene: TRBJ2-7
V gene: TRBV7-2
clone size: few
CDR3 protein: CASSFEPGPFYEQYF
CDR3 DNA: TGTGCCAGCAGCTTCGAACCGGGACCATTTTACGAGCAGTACTTC

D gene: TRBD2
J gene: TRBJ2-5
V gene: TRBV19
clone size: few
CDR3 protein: CASSMGQRGGRETQYF
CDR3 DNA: TGTGCCAGTAGTATGGGCCAGCGGGGGGGCCGAGAGACCCAGTACTTC

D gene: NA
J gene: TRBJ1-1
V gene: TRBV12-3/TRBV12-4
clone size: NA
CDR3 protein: CASCRDGTEAFF
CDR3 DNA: TGTGCCAGCTGCAGGGATGGTACTGAAGCTTTCTTT

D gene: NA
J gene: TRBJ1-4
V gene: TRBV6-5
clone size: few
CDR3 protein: CASSYGLGGELFF
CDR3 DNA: TGTGCCAGCAGTTACGGCCTGGGGGGCGAACTGTTTTTT

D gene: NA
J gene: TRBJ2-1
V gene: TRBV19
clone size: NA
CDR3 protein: CASSIKHYSSYNEQFF
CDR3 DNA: TGTGCCAGTAGTATTAAACACTATAGCTCCTACAATGAGCAGTTCTTC

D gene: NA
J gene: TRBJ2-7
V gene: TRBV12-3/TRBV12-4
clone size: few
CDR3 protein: CASSLAPLEQYF
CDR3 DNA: TGTGCCAGCAGTTTAGCCCCTCTCGAGCAGTACTTC

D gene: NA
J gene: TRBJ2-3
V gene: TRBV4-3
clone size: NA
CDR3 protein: CASSQVSDFTSDTQYF
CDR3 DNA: TGCGCCAGCAGCCAAGTTAGTGATTTCACGTCAGATACGCAGTATTTT

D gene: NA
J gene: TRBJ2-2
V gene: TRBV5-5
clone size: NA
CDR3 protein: CASAGTTGELFF
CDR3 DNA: TGTGCCAGCGCCGGGACGACCGGGGAGCTGTTTTTT

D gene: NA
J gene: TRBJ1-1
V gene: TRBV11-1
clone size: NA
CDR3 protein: CASSLFSGPSEAFF
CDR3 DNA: TGTGCCAGCAGCTTATTTTCGGGGCCTTCTGAAGCTTTCTTT

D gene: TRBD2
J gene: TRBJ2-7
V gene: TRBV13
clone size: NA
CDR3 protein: CASSLGAGAGYEQYF
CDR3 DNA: TGTGCCAGCAGCTTAGGAGCGGGGGCGGGTTACGAGCAGTACTTC

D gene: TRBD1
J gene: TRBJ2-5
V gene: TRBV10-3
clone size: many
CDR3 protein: CAISESPTGTGVETQYF
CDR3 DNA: TGTGCCATCAGTGAGAGCCCTACCGGGACAGGGGTGGAGACCCAGTACTTC

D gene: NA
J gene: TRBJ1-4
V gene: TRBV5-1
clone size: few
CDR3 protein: CASSLGPENEKLFF
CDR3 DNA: TGCGCCAGCAGCTTAGGACCTGAGAATGAAAAACTGTTTTTT

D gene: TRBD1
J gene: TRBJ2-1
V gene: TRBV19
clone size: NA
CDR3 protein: CASSSDRGLPYNEQFF
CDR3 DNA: TGTGCCAGTAGTTCCGACAGGGGGCTCCCTTACAATGAGCAGTTCTTC

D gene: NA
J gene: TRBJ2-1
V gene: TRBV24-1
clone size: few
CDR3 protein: CATSDLGTPYNEQFF
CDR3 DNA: TGTGCCACCAGTGATTTGGGGACACCATACAATGAGCAGTTCTTC

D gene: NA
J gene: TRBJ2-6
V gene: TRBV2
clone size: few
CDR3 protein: CASNFPTRVEANVLTF
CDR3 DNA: TGTGCCAGCAATTTCCCTACTAGGGTTGAGGCCAACGTCCTGACTTTC

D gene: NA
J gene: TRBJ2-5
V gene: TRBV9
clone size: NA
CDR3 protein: CASSVEETSRETQYF
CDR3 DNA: TGTGCCAGCAGCGTAGAAGAGACTAGTAGGGAGACCCAGTACTTC

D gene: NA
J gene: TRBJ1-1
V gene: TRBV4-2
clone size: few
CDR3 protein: CASSQDVGIRGKSTEAFF
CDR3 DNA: TGTGCCAGCAGCCAAGATGTTGGTATTAGGGGAAAGAGCACTGAAGCTTTCTTT

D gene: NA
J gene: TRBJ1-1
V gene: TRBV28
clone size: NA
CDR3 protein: CASIPLWGMNTEAFF
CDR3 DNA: TGTGCCAGCATCCCTCTTTGGGGGATGAACACTGAAGCTTTCTTT

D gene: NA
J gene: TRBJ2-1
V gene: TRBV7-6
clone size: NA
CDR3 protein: CASSLFPDNNEQFF
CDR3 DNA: TGTGCCAGCAGCTTATTCCCAGATAACAATGAGCAGTTCTTC

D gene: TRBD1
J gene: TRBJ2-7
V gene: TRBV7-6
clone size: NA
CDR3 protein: CASSLRQGNSYDQYF
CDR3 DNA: TGTGCCAGCAGCTTACGACAGGGGAACTCCTACGATCAGTACTTC

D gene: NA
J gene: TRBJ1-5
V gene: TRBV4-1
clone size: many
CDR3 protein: CASSQGVNQPQHF
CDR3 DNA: TGCGCCAGCAGCCAAGGTGTCAATCAGCCCCAGCATTTT

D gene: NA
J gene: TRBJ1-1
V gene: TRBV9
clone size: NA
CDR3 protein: CASSPSGGSMGTEAFF
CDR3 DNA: TGTGCCAGCAGCCCTAGTGGGGGGAGCATGGGGACTGAAGCTTTCTTT

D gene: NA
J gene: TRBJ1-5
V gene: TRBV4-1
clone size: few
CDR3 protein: CASSQAPGSNQPQHF
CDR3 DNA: TGCGCCAGCAGCCAAGCCCCCGGGAGCAATCAGCCCCAGCATTTT

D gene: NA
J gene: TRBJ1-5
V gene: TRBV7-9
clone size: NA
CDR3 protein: CASSLSPLHQPQHF
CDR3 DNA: TGTGCCAGCAGTCTCTCCCCGCTTCATCAGCCCCAGCATTTT

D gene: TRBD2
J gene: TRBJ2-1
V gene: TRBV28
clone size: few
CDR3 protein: CASSSRWQGGSGSYNEQFF
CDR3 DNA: TGTGCCAGCAGTTCAAGGTGGCAGGGAGGGTCCGGCTCCTACAATGAGCAGTTCTTC

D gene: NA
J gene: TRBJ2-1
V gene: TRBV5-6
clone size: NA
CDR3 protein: CASTPLSAYNEQFF
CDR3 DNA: TGTGCCAGCACCCCTCTTTCGGCGTACAATGAGCAGTTCTTC

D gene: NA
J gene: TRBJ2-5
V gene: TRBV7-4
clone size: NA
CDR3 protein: CASSLQTKPFQETQYF
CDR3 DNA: TGTGCCAGCAGCTTACAGACTAAACCTTTTCAAGAGACCCAGTACTTC

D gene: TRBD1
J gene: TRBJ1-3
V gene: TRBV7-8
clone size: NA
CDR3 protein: CASTTGQGASGNTIYF
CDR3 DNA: TGTGCCAGCACCACGGGACAGGGGGCTTCTGGAAACACCATATATTTT

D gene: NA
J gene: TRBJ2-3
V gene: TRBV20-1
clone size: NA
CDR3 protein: CSVRDGFTDTQYF
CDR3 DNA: TGCAGTGTTCGGGACGGATTCACAGATACGCAGTATTTT

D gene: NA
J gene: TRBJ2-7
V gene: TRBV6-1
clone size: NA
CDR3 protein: CASSGLHYEQYF
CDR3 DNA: TGTGCCAGCAGTGGACTTCATTACGAGCAGTACTTC

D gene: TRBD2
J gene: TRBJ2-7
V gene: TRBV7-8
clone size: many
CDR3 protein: CASSLTSGSSYEQYF
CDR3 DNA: TGTGCCAGCAGCTTAACTAGCGGGAGCTCCTACGAGCAGTACTTC

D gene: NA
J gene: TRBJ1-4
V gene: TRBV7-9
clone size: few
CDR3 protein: CASSLGTDEKLFF
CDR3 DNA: TGTGCCAGCAGCTTGGGGACGGATGAAAAACTGTTTTTT

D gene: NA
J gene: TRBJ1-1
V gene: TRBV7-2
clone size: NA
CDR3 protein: CASSSPPEGVFSEAFF
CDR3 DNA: TGTGCCAGCAGCTCCCCGCCGGAAGGTGTATTCTCTGAAGCTTTCTTT

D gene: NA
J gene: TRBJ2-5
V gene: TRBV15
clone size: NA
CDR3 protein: CATSRAQRRVKDRETQYF
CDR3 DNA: TGTGCCACCAGCAGAGCTCAACGCCGGGTAAAGGATCGAGAGACCCAGTACTTC

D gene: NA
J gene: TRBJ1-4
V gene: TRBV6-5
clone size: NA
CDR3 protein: CASSPDPTGNNEKLFF
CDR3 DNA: TGTGCCAGTAGTCCGGACCCCACAGGAAATAATGAAAAACTGTTTTTT

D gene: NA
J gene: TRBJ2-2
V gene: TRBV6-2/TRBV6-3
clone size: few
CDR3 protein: CASSYSDRELFF
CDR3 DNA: TGTGCCAGCAGTTACTCGGACAGGGAGCTGTTTTTT

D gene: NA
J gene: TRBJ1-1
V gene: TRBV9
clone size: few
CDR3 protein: CASSVRRTKDTEAFF
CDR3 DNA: TGTGCCAGCAGCGTACGTAGGACAAAGGACACTGAAGCTTTCTTT

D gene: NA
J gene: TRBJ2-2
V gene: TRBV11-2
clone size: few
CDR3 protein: CASSQDIANTGELFF
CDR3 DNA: TGTGCCAGCAGCCAAGACATTGCGAACACCGGGGAGCTGTTTTTT